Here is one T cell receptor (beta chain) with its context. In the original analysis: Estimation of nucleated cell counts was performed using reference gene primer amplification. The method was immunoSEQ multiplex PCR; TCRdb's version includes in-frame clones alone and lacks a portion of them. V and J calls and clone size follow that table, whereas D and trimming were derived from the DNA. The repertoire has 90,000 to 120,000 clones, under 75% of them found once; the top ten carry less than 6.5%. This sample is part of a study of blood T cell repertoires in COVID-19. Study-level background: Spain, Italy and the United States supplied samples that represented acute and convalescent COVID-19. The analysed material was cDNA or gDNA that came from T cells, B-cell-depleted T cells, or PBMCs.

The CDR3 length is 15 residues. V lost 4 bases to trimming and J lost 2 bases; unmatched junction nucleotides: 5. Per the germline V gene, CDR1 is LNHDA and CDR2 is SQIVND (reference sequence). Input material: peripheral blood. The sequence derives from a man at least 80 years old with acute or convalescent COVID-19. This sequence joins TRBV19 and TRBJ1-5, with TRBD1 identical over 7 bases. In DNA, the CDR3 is TGTGCCAGTAGTACAGGGGGTCGGGGCAATCAGCCCCAGCATTTT. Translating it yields CASSTGGRGNQPQHF. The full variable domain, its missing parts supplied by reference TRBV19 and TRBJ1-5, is DGGITQSPKYLFRKEGQNVTLSCEQNLNHDAMYWYRQDPGQGLRLIYYSQIVNDFQKGDIAEGYSVSREKKESFPLTVTSAQKNPTAFYLCASSTGGRGNQPQHFGDGTRLSIL.